This T cell receptor (beta chain) was sequenced during a study of graft-versus-host responses after intestinal transplantation. Study-wide background: Multivisceral, liver-intestinal, or isolated intestinal transplants were given to recipients. For approximately three years after anti-thymocyte globulin induction, all recipients took tacrolimus and steroids.

The protocol was immunoSEQ multiplex PCR, while the TCRdb copy is restricted to in-frame clones and leaves out a portion. Counted here are around 96,000 clones, roughly nine tenths occurring once; the ten biggest clones make up around 0.15%. Points on this clone: Its antigen is unknown.

Trimming took off 4 bases at V and 8 bases at J, with 20 bases between the two ends. The CDR3 length is 15 residues. Germline CDR1 and CDR2: SNHLY and FYNNEI. Study results and limitations: Some patients had graft-donor T cell macrochimerism. In their allografts, the ratios of graft-versus-host to host-versus-graft T cell clones were high. GvH clones surfaced in recipient marrow, some emerging earlier in ileum or blood.

The TCR was taken from a human donor who received an intestinal transplant. The material sequenced was unstimulated CD4+ T cells sorted from spleen or lymph node cells, taken before intestinal transplant. The chain joins TRBV2 to TRBJ1-2; D is perhaps TRBD1 (6 bases). CDR3 bases: TGTGCCAGCAGTGCCCCAACTACAGGGTCCGGCGGCTACACCTTC. Protein product: CASSAPTTGSGGYTF.